This TCR beta chain came from a study of patients and donors after allogeneic stem cell transplantation. TCRdb reprocessed the RT-PCR reads via MiXCR and lists one record per CDR3 protein. Found here are hundreds of thousands of distinct CDR3 sequences, around 15% of them singletons; the top ten hold less than 8%. This clonotype occurred a few times. This CDR3 comprises 17 residues. The junction had 14 bases not matched to a gene; V was cut back by 3 bases and J by 8 bases. Germline-derived CDR1 and CDR2 are MDHEN and SYDVKM. The V and J genes are TRBV28 and TRBJ2-1; 9 bases are a match to TRBD2. Specimen: blood, either unsorted or a sorted T cell fraction (not recorded which). The TCR originated in a human donor who was either an allogeneic HSCT recipient or a stem cell or donor lymphocyte infusion donor (not recorded which). It is not recorded whose cells these are; they may come from a transplant donor. CDR3 region: CASSLSGGRASGDEQFF. In DNA, the CDR3 is TGTGCCAGCAGTTTGAGTGGCGGGAGGGCCAGTGGGGATGAGCAGTTCTTC.